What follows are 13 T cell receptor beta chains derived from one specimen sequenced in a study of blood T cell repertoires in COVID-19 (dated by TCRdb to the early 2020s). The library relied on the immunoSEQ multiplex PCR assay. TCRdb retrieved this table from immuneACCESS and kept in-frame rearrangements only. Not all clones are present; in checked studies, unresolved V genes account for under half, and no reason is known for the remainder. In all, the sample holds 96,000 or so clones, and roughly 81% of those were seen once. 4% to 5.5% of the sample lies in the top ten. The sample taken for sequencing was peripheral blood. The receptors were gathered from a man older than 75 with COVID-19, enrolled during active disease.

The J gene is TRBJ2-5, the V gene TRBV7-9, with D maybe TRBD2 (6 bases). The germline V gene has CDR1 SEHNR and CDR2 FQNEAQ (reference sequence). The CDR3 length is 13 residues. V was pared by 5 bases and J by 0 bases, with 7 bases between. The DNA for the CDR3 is TGTGCCAGCAGCCGGGACTACCAAGAGACCCAGTACTTC. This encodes CASSRDYQETQYF.

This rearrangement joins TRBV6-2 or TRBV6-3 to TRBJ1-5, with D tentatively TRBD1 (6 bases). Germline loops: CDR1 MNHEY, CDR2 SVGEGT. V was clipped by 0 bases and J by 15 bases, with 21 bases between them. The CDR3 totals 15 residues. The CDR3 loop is CASSYSGAITVPPHF. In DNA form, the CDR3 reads TGTGCCAGCAGTTACTCGGGGGCCATCACAGTCCCTCCGCATTTT.

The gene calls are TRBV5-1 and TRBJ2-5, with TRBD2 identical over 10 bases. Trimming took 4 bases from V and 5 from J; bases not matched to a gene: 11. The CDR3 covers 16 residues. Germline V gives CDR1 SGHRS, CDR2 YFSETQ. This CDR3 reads CASSPEAGGPGETQYF. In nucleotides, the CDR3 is TGCGCCAGCAGCCCGGAAGCGGGAGGGCCCGGGGAGACCCAGTACTTC.

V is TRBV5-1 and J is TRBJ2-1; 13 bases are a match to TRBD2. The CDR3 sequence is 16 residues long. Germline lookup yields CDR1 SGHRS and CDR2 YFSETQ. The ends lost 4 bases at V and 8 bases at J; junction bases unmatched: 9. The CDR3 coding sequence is TGCGCCAGCAGCCCCGCCGGGACTAGCGGGGACTATGAGCAGTTCTTC. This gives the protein CASSPAGTSGDYEQFF.

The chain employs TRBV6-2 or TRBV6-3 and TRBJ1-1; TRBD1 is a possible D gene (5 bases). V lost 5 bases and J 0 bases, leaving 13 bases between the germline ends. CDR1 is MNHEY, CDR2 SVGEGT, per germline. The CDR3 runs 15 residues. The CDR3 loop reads CASSVSGLMNTEAFF. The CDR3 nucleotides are TGTGCCAGCAGTGTATCAGGGCTCATGAACACTGAAGCTTTCTTT.

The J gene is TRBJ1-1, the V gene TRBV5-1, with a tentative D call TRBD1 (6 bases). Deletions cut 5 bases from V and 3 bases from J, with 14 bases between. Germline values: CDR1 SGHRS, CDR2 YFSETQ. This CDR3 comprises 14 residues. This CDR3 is CASSSRGADTEAFF. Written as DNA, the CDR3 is TGCGCCAGCAGTTCTCGGGGGGCGGACACTGAAGCTTTCTTT.

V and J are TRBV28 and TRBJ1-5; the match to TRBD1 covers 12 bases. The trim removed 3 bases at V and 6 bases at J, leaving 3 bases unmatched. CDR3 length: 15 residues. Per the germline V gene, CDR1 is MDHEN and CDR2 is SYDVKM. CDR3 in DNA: TGTGCCAGCAGTTTCGGGACAGGGGGCTTTCAGCCCCAGCATTTT. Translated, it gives CASSFGTGGFQPQHF.

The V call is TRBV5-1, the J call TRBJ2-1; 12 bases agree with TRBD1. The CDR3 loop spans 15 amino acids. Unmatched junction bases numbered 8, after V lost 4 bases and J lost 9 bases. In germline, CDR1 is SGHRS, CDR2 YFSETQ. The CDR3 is CASSVGQGAIGEQFF. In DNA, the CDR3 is TGCGCCAGCAGCGTGGGACAGGGGGCGATAGGTGAGCAGTTCTTC. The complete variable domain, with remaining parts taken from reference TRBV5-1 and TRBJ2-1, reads KAGVTQTPRYLIKTRGQQVTLSCSPISGHRSVSWYQQTPGQGLQFLFEYFSETQRNKGNFPGRFSGRQFSNSRSEMNVSTLELGDSALYLCASSVGQGAIGEQFFGPGTRLTVL.

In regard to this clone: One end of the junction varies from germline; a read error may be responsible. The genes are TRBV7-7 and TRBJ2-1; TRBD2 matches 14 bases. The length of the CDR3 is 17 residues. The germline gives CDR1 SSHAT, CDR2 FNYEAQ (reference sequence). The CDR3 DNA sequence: TGTGCTAGCAGCCCGGGACTAGCGGGGGCTGGTTACAATGAGCAGTTCTTC. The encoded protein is CASSPGLAGAGYNEQFF.

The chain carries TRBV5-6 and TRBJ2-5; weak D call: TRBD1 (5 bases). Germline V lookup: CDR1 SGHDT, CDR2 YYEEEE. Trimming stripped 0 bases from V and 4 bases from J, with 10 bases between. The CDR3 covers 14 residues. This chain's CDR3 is CASSLGRGLETQYF. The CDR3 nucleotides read TGTGCCAGCAGCTTGGGAAGGGGCCTAGAGACCCAGTACTTC.

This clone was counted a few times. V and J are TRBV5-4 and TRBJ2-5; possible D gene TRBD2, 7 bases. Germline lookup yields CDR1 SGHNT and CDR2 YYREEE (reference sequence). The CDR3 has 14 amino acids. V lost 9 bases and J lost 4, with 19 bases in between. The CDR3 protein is CATSEGGGRETQYF. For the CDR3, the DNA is TGTGCCACCTCCGAGGGGGGGGGCCGAGAGACCCAGTACTTC.

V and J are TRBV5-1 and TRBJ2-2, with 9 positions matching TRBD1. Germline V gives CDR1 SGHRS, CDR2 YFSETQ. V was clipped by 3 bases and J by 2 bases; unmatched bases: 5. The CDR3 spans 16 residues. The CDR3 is CASSSTGQGNTGELFF. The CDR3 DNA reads TGCGCCAGCAGCTCAACGGGACAGGGTAACACCGGGGAGCTGTTTTTT.

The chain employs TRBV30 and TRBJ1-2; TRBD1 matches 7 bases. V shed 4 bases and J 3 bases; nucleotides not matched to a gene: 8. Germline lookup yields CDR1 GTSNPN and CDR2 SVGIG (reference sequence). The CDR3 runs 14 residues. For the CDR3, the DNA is TGTGCCTGGAAGACCCCGGGACAGCACTATGGCTACACCTTC. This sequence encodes CAWKTPGQHYGYTF.